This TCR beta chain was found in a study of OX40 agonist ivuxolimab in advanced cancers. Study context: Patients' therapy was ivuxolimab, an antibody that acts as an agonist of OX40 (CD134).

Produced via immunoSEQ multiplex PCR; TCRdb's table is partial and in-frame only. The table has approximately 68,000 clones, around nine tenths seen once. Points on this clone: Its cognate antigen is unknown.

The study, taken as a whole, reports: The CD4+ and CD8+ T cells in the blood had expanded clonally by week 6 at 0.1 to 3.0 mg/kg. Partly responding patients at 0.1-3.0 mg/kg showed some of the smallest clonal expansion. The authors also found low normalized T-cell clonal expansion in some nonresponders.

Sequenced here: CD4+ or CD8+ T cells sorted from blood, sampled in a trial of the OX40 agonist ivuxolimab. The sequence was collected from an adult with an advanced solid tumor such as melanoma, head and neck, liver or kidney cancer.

The DNA for the CDR3 is TGTGCCAGCAGCCCCCCGTCCGCGGGCCCCTGGAATGAGCAGTTCTTC. It specifies CASSPPSAGPWNEQFF. The genes are TRBV7-3 and TRBJ2-1; tentative D call: TRBD2 (5 bases). CDR3 length equals 16 residues. Germline CDR1 SGHTA, CDR2 FQGTGA. V shed 5 bases and J shed 7 bases, with 21 bases lying between them.